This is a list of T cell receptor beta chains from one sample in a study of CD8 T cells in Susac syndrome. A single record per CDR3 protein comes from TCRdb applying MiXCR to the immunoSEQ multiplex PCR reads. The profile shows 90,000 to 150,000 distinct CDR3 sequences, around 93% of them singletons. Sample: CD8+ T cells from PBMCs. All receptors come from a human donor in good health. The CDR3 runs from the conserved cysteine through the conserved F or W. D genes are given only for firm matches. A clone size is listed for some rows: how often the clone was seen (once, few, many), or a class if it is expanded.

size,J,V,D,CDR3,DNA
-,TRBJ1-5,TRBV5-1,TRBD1,CASSLQGAREPQHF,TGCGCCAGCAGCTTGCAGGGGGCGCGGGAGCCCCAGCATTTT
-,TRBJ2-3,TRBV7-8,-,CASSLNPGPGDTQYF,TGTGCCAGCAGCCTAAACCCAGGACCCGGGGATACGCAGTATTTT
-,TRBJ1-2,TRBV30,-,CAWSASRTNSPYGYTF,TGTGCCTGGAGTGCAAGCAGGACAAACTCGCCCTATGGCTACACCTTC
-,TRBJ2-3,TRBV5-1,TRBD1,CASSLGDSNTDTQYF,TGCGCCAGCAGCTTGGGGGACAGTAACACAGATACGCAGTATTTT
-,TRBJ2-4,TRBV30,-,CACRPGADKNIQYF,TGTGCCTGCCGCCCAGGGGCTGACAAAAACATTCAGTACTTC
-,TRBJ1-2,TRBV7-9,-,CASSLALPASGYTF,TGTGCCAGCAGCTTAGCGCTCCCGGCTTCCGGCTACACCTTC
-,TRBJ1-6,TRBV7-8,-,CASSLAVETSSPLHF,TGTGCCAGCAGCTTAGCGGTTGAGACTTCTTCACCCCTCCACTTT
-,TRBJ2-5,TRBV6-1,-,CASSGPVGLTLETQYF,TGTGCCAGCAGTGGCCCGGTGGGATTGACCTTGGAGACCCAGTACTTC
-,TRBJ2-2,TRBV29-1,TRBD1,CSARAGGPGELFF,TGCAGCGCGAGAGCAGGGGGCCCCGGGGAGCTGTTTTTT
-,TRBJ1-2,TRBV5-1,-,CASSPGPTNYGYTF,TGCGCCAGCAGCCCGGGCCCGACTAACTATGGCTACACCTTC
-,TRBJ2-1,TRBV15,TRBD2,CATSRDRAGSGEQFF,TGTGCCACCAGCAGAGATCGAGCGGGATCGGGCGAGCAGTTCTTC
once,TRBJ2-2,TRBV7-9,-,CASSTQGPPGTGELFF,TGTGCCAGCAGCACTCAGGGGCCTCCGGGGACCGGGGAGCTGTTTTTT
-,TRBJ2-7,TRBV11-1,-,CATRGRSSYEQYF,TGTGCCACCCGAGGGAGGAGCTCCTACGAGCAGTACTTC
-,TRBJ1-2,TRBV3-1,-,CASNSAGPRSGYTF,TGTGCCAGCAACTCCGCCGGGCCTCGGAGTGGCTACACCTTC
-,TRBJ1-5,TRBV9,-,CASSAGLVGNQPQHF,TGTGCCAGCAGCGCGGGGTTAGTCGGCAATCAGCCCCAGCATTTT
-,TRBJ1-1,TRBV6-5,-,CASSQSGLGTEAFF,TGTGCCAGCAGCCAGAGCGGTTTAGGCACTGAAGCTTTCTTT
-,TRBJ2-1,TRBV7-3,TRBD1,CASSFRDRIDNEQFF,TGTGCCAGCAGCTTCCGGGACAGGATTGACAATGAGCAGTTCTTC
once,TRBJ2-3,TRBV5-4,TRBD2,CASSPRGSGTDTQYF,TGTGCCAGCAGCCCCCGCGGGAGTGGCACAGATACGCAGTATTTT
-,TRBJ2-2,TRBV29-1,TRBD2,CSVGLVFSGELFF,TGCAGCGTCGGACTAGTATTCTCCGGGGAGCTGTTTTTT
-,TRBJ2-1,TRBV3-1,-,CASSRYRAQEQFF,TGTGCCAGCAGCCGCTACAGGGCTCAGGAGCAGTTCTTC
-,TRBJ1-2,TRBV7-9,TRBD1,CASTPSTGGHTF,TGTGCCAGCACCCCCAGTACAGGGGGTCACACCTTC
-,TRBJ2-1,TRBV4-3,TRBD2,CASSQDLPGGVHEQFF,TGCGCCAGCAGCCAAGATTTGCCGGGAGGGGTTCATGAGCAGTTCTTC
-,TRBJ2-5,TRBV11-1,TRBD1,CASSLYGTDQETQYF,TGTGCCAGCAGCTTATATGGGACAGACCAAGAGACCCAGTACTTC
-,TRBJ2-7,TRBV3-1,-,CASTGSTYEQYF,TGTGCCAGCACCGGAAGCACCTACGAGCAGTACTTC
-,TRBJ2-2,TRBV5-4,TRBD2,CASSLELAGVNTGELFF,TGTGCCAGCAGCTTGGAACTAGCGGGAGTAAACACCGGGGAGCTGTTTTTT
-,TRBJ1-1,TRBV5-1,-,CASSGAAGPDTEAFF,TGCGCCAGCAGCGGGGCCGCCGGACCCGACACTGAAGCTTTCTTT
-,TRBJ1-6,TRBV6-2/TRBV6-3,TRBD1,CATQGAASPLHF,TGTGCCACCCAGGGGGCAGCTTCACCCCTCCACTTT
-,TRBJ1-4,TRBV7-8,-,CASSLGPTTGGYEKLFF,TGTGCCAGCAGCTTAGGTCCTACGACAGGCGGGTATGAAAAACTGTTTTTT
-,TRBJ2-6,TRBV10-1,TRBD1,CASSEKGTALGSGANVLTF,TGCGCCAGCAGTGAGAAAGGGACAGCCCTAGGGTCTGGGGCCAACGTCCTGACTTTC
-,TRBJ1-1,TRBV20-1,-,CSARRRDTYTEAFF,TGCAGTGCGAGACGCCGGGACACCTACACTGAAGCTTTCTTT
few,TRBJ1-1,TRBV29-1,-,CSVGLSTEAFF,TGCAGCGTTGGGCTAAGTACTGAAGCTTTCTTT
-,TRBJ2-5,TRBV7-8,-,CASSLAQGSQETQYF,TGTGCCAGCAGCTTAGCGCAGGGGAGCCAAGAGACCCAGTACTTC
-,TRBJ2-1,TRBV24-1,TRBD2,CATSAGGIYEQFF,TGTGCCACCAGTGCGGGAGGGATCTATGAGCAGTTCTTC
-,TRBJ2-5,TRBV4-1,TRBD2,CASSQLGLAGETQYF,TGCGCCAGCAGCCAACTCGGACTAGCAGGGGAGACCCAGTACTTC
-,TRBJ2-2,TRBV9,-,CASSAGGLNTGELFF,TGTGCCAGCAGCGCTGGGGGACTGAACACCGGGGAGCTGTTTTTT
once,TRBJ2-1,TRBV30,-,CALTERSYNEQFF,TGTGCCTTGACTGAACGCTCCTACAATGAGCAGTTCTTC
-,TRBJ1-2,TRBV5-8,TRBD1,CASSLADRVIGGYTF,TGTGCCAGCAGCTTGGCCGACAGGGTGATAGGTGGCTACACCTTC
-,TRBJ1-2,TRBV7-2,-,CASSLLQGKGSYTF,TGTGCCAGCAGCTTACTCCAGGGAAAAGGGAGCTACACCTTC
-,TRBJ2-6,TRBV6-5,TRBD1,CASSYSKSGTGLSGANVLTF,TGTGCCAGCAGTTACTCGAAGTCCGGGACAGGCCTCTCTGGGGCCAACGTCCTGACTTTC